This T cell receptor beta chain comes out of a study of T cells in Graves' hyperthyroidism and ophthalmopathy (dated by TCRdb to between 2018 and 2020). About the investigation overall: Peripheral blood samples were taken at the time of initial diagnosis, prior to any treatment. In about 6 Graves' hyperthyroidism patients, the study also compared T-cell repertoires from thyroid tissue with T-cell repertoires from blood. TCR Vbeta CDR3 sequencing of 120 to 150 peripheral blood samples (over 40 ophthalmopathy, over 70 hyperthyroidism and roughly 17 progressor patients) is reported in the paper. A discovery cohort of about a hundred patients, approximately 45 with Graves' ophthalmopathy and approximately 55 with stable Graves' hyperthyroidism, was used to find distinguishing TCR V-J signatures. Following sampling, methimazole starting at 30 mg daily was given to hyperthyroidism patients, and high-dose intravenous methylprednisolone was given to ophthalmopathy patients. The roughly 100 discovery patients were randomly divided into training and test sets at a 7:3 ratio. Prospective prediction of ophthalmopathy was tested in an independent validation cohort consisting of 18 to 20 hyperthyroidism patients and 17 patients who later progressed to ophthalmopathy. Results and caveats for the whole study, not just this receptor: In cross-validation, a model built on a 13 V-J signature told ophthalmopathy apart from stable hyperthyroidism with 85% to 90% sensitivity and about 81% specificity, and in testing the same model reached 80%/75%. In validation, the model predicted progression to ophthalmopathy a median of around 6.5 months before onset, with about 70% sensitivity and roughly 77% specificity. Sample size was not statistically predetermined, and blinding of investigators to group allocation was not performed. Most expanded thyroid clonotypes (frequency above 0.001) were also found in blood, which suggests that blood repertoires may mirror thyroid immune responses.

TCR beta CDR3 regions were amplified from RNA transcripts. The first round of RT-PCR for the TCR CDR3 was performed with the HTBI primer set and the Qiagen OneStep RT-PCR kit. Libraries were constructed in a second round of multiplex PCR, after which size selection and purification were performed. Libraries were sequenced paired-end with 100 bp reads on an Illumina HiSeq2000. Per the original workflow: Raw data were processed with SOAPnuke, discarding reads with adapters, uncalled bases, mean Phred below 15, or no exact constant-primer or identifier match. COPE v1.2.5 was used to merge high-quality paired reads, and clonotypes were defined as unique nucleotide sequences. Clonotypes were aligned to IMGT TRBV, TRBD and TRBJ reference segments using MiTCR v1.1. Only V-J combinations with frequency above 0.0001, covering 99% to 99.2% of repertoires, were analysed. The TCS score was defined as F50 (clonal expansion) divided by E x V (chaos), with BLOSUM62-based TCRdist calculated between CDR3 peptides within each V-J. Welch's t-statistics and random forest reduced fewer than 550 V-J features to 13, which were used in a naive Bayes classifier (R e1071). The public sequencing data were trimmed at Q25 with fastp and processed into clonotypes with MiXCR by TCRdb, which kept only in-frame beta chains. Identical CDR3 protein sequences are pooled into one entry, listed with their most common genes and DNA. It is TCRdb's table, rather than the study itself, that gives the V and J calls and clone size. A total of 300,000 to 400,000 distinct CDR3 sequences appear in this sample, 20% to 25% of them only once. The top ten clonotypes cover under 55% of the sample.

Details on this clonotype: Which antigen it targets is not known. Base-call qualities are not available, and no considerably larger clone is one nucleotide away.

CDR1 and CDR2 were assigned from the germline V gene (reference sequence) as LNHDA and SQIVND. Cut back by 1 base and 1 base, the V and J ends lie 12 bases apart. The CDR3 sequence holds 16 residues, the cysteine and phenylalanine included. This entry keeps only the CDR3 DNA: 48 bases, framed from base 1. Stable Graves' hyperthyroidism was defined as no progression to ophthalmopathy during 18 months of follow-up. Hyperthyroidism patients were aged 18 to 65 years and newly diagnosed, with disease duration of less than 2 months. Patients with uncontrolled infections, other autoimmune diseases, pregnancy or lactation were excluded. Diagnoses were based on clinical symptoms, serum thyroxine and TRAb, thyroid ultrasound and orbital computed tomography. PBMCs were isolated from approximately 10 ml of fresh peripheral blood by Ficoll-Paque density gradient centrifugation. Total RNA was extracted using Trizol reagent, and RNA quality was assessed on an Agilent 2100 Bioanalyzer.

The sequence links TRBV19 to TRBJ2-3; the D segment is perhaps TRBD1 or TRBD2, each sharing 5 matched bases. This receptor was identified in a woman in her 50s with Graves' hyperthyroidism. Sequencing was carried out using blood. CDR3 region: CASSIVNGAGTDTQYF. The DNA sequence is TGTGCCAGTAGTATAGTAAACGGGGCCGGCACAGATACGCAGTATTTT.